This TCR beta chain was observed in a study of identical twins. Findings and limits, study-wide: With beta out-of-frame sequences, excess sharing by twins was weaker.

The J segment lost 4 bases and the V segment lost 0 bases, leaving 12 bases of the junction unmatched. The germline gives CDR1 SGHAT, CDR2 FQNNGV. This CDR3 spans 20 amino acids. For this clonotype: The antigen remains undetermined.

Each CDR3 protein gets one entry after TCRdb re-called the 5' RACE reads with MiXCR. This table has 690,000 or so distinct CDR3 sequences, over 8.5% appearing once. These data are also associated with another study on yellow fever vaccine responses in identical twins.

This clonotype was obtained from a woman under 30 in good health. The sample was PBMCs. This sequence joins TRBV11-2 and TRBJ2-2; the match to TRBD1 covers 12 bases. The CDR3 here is CASSLDGGTGGRGTTGELFF. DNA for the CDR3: TGTGCCAGCAGCTTAGATGGAGGGACAGGGGGCCGTGGGACCACCGGGGAGCTGTTTTTT.